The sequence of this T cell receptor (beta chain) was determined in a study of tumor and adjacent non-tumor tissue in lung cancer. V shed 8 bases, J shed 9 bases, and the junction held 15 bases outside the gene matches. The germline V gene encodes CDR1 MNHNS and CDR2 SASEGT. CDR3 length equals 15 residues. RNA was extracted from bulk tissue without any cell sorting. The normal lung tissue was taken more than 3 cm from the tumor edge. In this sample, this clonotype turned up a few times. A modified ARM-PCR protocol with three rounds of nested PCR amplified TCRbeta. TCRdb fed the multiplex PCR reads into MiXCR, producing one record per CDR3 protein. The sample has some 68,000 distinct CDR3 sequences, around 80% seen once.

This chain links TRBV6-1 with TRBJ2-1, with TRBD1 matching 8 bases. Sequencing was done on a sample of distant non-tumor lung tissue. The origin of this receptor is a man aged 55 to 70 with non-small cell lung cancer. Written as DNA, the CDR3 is TGTGCCAGCTGTGTCAGACAGGGGAGCCGGACTGAGCAGTTCTTC. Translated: CASCVRQGSRTEQFF.